Listed below are T cell receptor beta chains from one sample, sequenced in a study of T cell changes during pregnancy in multiple sclerosis. Sequencing was performed with immunoSEQ multiplex PCR; in TCRdb, only in-frame clones are kept and a portion is missing. Of 30,000 to 45,000 clones in the sample, roughly 91% were seen once. The sequencing here drew on CD4+ T cells from peripheral blood mononuclear cells, taken after pregnancy. These receptors all stem from a female donor in good health, enrolled as a control in a pregnancy study. CDR3s leave out the opening cysteine and the closing phenylalanine or tryptophan.

j_call,v_call,cdr3_length,cdr3_aa
TRBJ1-1,TRBV12-5,11,ASGYDRATEAF
TRBJ1-1,TRBV7-2,13,ASRTERGYFTEAF
TRBJ2-3,TRBV6-1,13,ASKFTSGGTDTQY
TRBJ1-2,TRBV5-1,12,ASSFDSPNYGYT
TRBJ1-1,TRBV2,10,ASSYRNTEAF
TRBJ2-1,TRBV29-1,14,SGGLALRSSYNEQF
TRBJ2-1,TRBV5-4,11,ASSLLQSFEQF
TRBJ2-2,TRBV9,17,ASSVGASGISANTGELF
TRBJ1-2,TRBV6-5,10,ASSLGGYGYT
TRBJ2-7,TRBV6-1,10,ASIEGSYEQY
TRBJ1-1,TRBV19,16,ASSIGGGVGRGNTEAF
TRBJ1-1,TRBV5-4,12,ASSGGATDTEAF
TRBJ1-2,TRBV28,10,ASGQGAKGYT
TRBJ2-3,TRBV30,15,AWSLGVMAGSTDTQY
TRBJ2-3,TRBV7-8,13,ASTFFSGTTDTQY
TRBJ2-7,TRBV18,15,ASSSRTSGRMVYEQY
TRBJ1-2,TRBV5-1,12,ASSFGGSNDGYT
TRBJ1-1,TRBV4-1,13,ASSHSGSRGTEAF